This T cell receptor beta chain was identified in a study of blood T cell repertoires in COVID-19. Study context: Italy, Spain and the United States were the sources of the convalescent and acute COVID-19 samples. PBMCs, B-cell-depleted T cells, or T cells provided the cDNA or gDNA that made up the material.

The CDR3 loop spans 17 amino acids. CDR1 is SSHAT and CDR2 is FNYEAQ in the germline V gene (reference sequence). Trimming took 5 bases from V and 0 from J; bases not matched to a gene: 6. Libraries were prepared by immunoSEQ multiplex PCR; TCRdb keeps only in-frame clonotypes and omits some of them. This table holds some 140,000 clones, around 85% found once. The chain couples TRBV7-7 to TRBJ2-2, with 10 bases matching TRBD2. The receptor was derived from a human donor in a cohort sampled during active COVID-19. The specimen was peripheral blood. The CDR3: CASSQLAGNANTGELFF. In nucleotides, the CDR3 is TGTGCCAGCAGCCAACTAGCGGGAAACGCGAACACCGGGGAGCTGTTTTTT. Variable domain in full (rest from reference TRBV7-7 and TRBJ2-2): GAGVSQSPRYKVTKRGQDVTLRCDPISSHATLYWYQQALGQGPEFLTYFNYEAQPDKSGLPSDRFSAERPEGSISTLTIQRTEQRDSAMYRCASSQLAGNANTGELFFGEGSRLTVL.